The 23 T cell receptor beta chains presented below share a single source sample, sequenced in a study of vaccination and CD4 T cells after COVID-19. The treatment is: approximately 9-day PBMC culture with coronavirus spike peptide pools or control peptides (ViraFEST assay). Sequenced with the Oncomine TCR Beta short-read assay was DNA taken from cultured CD4+ T cells. MiXCR was run by TCRdb on the PCR reads, yielding one entry per CDR3 protein. Here the sample spans 12,000 to 15,000 distinct CDR3 sequences, approximately 58% being singletons. Their target antigens are unknown. The sequenced sample was CD4+ T cells from blood, cultured in vitro. The receptors were gathered from a human donor who had recovered from COVID-19.

This clonotype was observed a few times. V and J are TRBV27 and TRBJ1-1, with 9 positions matching TRBD1. This CDR3 is built from 16 residues. With 6 bases clipped from V and 2 bases from J, the junction kept 10 bases outside the gene matches. The germline gives CDR1 MNHEY, CDR2 SMNVEV (reference sequence). The CDR3 coding sequence is TGTGCCAGCAGCCCCAAGGGGACAGGGCCTAACACTGAAGCTTTCTTT. This encodes CASSPKGTGPNTEAFF.

V gene TRBV7-8 combines with J gene TRBJ1-5, with TRBD1 identical over 8 bases. The CDR3 contains 15 residues. From germline, CDR1 is SGHVS and CDR2 FQNEAQ. Trimming took 5 bases from V and 7 from J; bases not matched to a gene: 10. CDR3 bases: TGTGCCAGCAGCCCCCGCGGACAGGGCAGCCAGCCCCAGCATTTT. This translates into CASSPRGQGSQPQHF.

The V call is TRBV6-1, the J call TRBJ2-7; possible D gene TRBD2, 6 bases. Germline V gives CDR1 MNHNS, CDR2 SASEGT. This CDR3 is 14 amino acids long. The V and J ends lost 8 bases and 0 bases respectively, with 14 bases between them. The CDR3 nucleotides read TGTGCCAGCGGGAGGTCGACAGTCTCCTACGAGCAGTACTTC. Its translation: CASGRSTVSYEQYF.

The chain uses TRBV24-1 and TRBJ1-5; D possibly corresponds to TRBD1 (5 bases). The CDR3 runs 12 residues. Per germline, CDR1 KGHDR and CDR2 SFDVKD. V was shortened by 3 bases and J by 10 bases, with 9 bases between the two germline ends. The CDR3 is CATSDGAPPQHF. CDR3 in DNA: TGTGCCACCAGTGATGGGGCCCCCCCCCAGCATTTT.

This clonotype has only one observation. The chain joins TRBV2 to TRBJ2-7; 14 nucleotides match TRBD2. There are 19 residues in the CDR3. Per the germline V gene, CDR1 is SNHLY and CDR2 is FYNNEI. The V and J ends lost 6 bases and 5 bases, in that order; junction bases with no gene match: 18. The CDR3: CASSALVGLGLAGAHEQYF. The CDR3 nucleotides read TGTGCCAGCAGCGCCTTGGTGGGGTTGGGACTAGCGGGAGCCCACGAGCAGTACTTC.

This clonotype showed up just a few times. The V call is TRBV5-4, the J call TRBJ2-6; tentative D call: TRBD1 (6 bases). Germline-derived CDR1 and CDR2 are SGHNT and YYREEE (reference sequence). The CDR3 loop spans 17 amino acids. Deletions cut 4 bases from V and 4 bases from J, with 18 bases between. The CDR3 is CASSGQKTGDGANVLTF. The CDR3 DNA reads as TGTGCCAGCAGCGGACAAAAGACAGGAGACGGGGCCAACGTCCTGACTTTC.

This clonotype occurred a few times. This chain connects TRBV24-1 to TRBJ2-5; the D gene is possibly TRBD1 (6 bases). CDR3 size: 13 residues. The germline V and J ends were trimmed by 4 bases and 2 bases, with 7 bases remaining between them. Per germline, CDR1 KGHDR and CDR2 SFDVKD. CDR3 coding DNA: TGTGCCACCAGTGAAGGGACACAAGAGACCCAGTACTTC. This sequence encodes CATSEGTQETQYF.

J is TRBJ1-5 and V is TRBV6-1; the D is unclear. V lost 4 bases to trimming and J lost 7 bases, with 11 bases between them. The CDR3 has 13 amino acids. From germline, CDR1 is MNHNS and CDR2 SASEGT. Written as DNA, the CDR3 is TGTGCCAGCAGTGCAAGTCGGTTGCAGCCCCAGCATTTT. This gives the protein CASSASRLQPQHF.

The genes are TRBV24-1 and TRBJ2-7, with a tentative D call TRBD1 (7 bases). Per germline, CDR1 KGHDR and CDR2 SFDVKD. Trimming removed 3 bases at V and 10 bases at J, with 21 bases between. CDR3 length: 15 amino acids. For the CDR3, the DNA is TGTGCCACCAGTGATGCGGGACAGCAGAAGACAATTCAGTACTTC. Its protein product is CATSDAGQQKTIQYF.

The chain recombines TRBV6-1 with TRBJ2-1; D is uncertain. The germline gives CDR1 MNHNS, CDR2 SASEGT. Between the trimmed V and J ends, which lost 10 bases and 7 bases, there was a span of 20 bases. The CDR3 covers 14 residues. The CDR3 DNA sequence: TGTGCCATTAGAAGCGCACTTGACGGGAATGAGCAGTTCTTC. It codes for CAIRSALDGNEQFF.

In this sample, this clonotype turned up once. The chain couples TRBV19 to TRBJ1-6, with D uncertain. This CDR3 contains 14 residues. V lost 6 bases and J lost 5, with 11 bases in between. Germline loops: CDR1 LNHDA, CDR2 SQIVND (reference sequence). The CDR3 loop reads CASRMASDNSPLHF. The CDR3 DNA follows: TGTGCCAGTAGGATGGCAAGTGATAATTCACCCCTCCACTTT.

V gene TRBV7-8 combines with J gene TRBJ1-1; maybe TRBD1 (5 bases). The germline CDR1 and CDR2 sequences are SGHVS and FQNEAQ. The V end was cut by 5 bases, the J end by 5 bases, with 18 bases between. The CDR3 spans 15 residues. This chain's CDR3 is CASSPRGGYDTEAFF. In DNA form, the CDR3 reads TGTGCCAGCAGCCCCCGTGGGGGATACGATACTGAAGCTTTCTTT.

This clonotype was seen a single time. This chain joins TRBV5-1 and TRBJ2-7, with 11 bases lining up with TRBD1. There are 15 residues in the CDR3. Germline lookup yields CDR1 SGHRS and CDR2 YFSETQ. Losses at the gene ends were 5 bases for V and 3 bases for J; bases not matched to a gene: 7. CDR3 in DNA: TGCGCCAGCAGGTACGGACAGGGGGCTGGCTACGAGCAGTACTTC. As protein: CASRYGQGAGYEQYF.

The V call is TRBV6-1, the J call TRBJ2-7; D is ambiguous. Germline CDR1 reads MNHNS; CDR2 reads SASEGT. This CDR3 region has 14 residues. Trimming removed 2 bases from V and 2 bases from J, with 10 bases in between. The CDR3 DNA reads as TGTGCCAGCAGTGAACGGCATGGAACCTACGAGCAGTACTTC. Translation: CASSERHGTYEQYF.

The chain links TRBV6-1 to TRBJ2-7, with 7 bases that match TRBD1. V lost 6 bases, J lost 0 bases, and 5 bases stayed unmatched. The CDR3 totals 14 residues. CDR1 and CDR2 from the germline V gene are MNHNS and SASEGT. CDR3 DNA: TGTGCCAGCAGCCCAGACAGGGCCTCCTACGAGCAGTACTTC. Its translation: CASSPDRASYEQYF.

The V gene is TRBV5-1, the J gene TRBJ1-1, with 7 bases fitting TRBD1. In germline, CDR1 is SGHRS, CDR2 YFSETQ. This CDR3 spans 17 amino acids. With 4 bases clipped from V and 1 base from J, the junction kept 13 bases outside the gene matches. CDR3 in DNA: TGCGCCAGCAGCCCCAGGGGTGACAGGGTAGGGAACACTGAAGCTTTCTTT. This sequence encodes CASSPRGDRVGNTEAFF.

The sample holds one count of this clonotype. The rearrangement joins TRBV24-1 to TRBJ2-1, with 14 positions matching TRBD2. After removal of 5 bases from V and 8 bases from J, the junction contained 7 bases not matched to a gene. This CDR3 is 16 amino acids long. Germline V CDR1 and CDR2: KGHDR, SFDVKD. As DNA, the CDR3 is TGTGCCACCAGTGCCCTGGGACTAGCGGGAGAGGATGAGCAGTTCTTC. Translation gives CATSALGLAGEDEQFF.

The V call is TRBV6-4, the J call TRBJ2-2; 7 positions agree with TRBD1. CDR3 length: 14 residues. Germline-derived CDR1 and CDR2 are MRHNA and SNTAGT. V trimming: 3 bases; J trimming: 7 bases; junction bases outside the gene matches: 5. The CDR3: CASSDGTDSGELFF. The DNA of the CDR3 is TGTGCCAGCAGTGATGGGACAGACAGCGGGGAGCTGTTTTTT.

The chain is built from TRBV29-1 and TRBJ2-5; TRBD2 aligns across 7 bases. After removal of 4 bases from V and 2 bases from J, the junction contained 7 bases not matched to a gene. The germline gives CDR1 SQVTM, CDR2 ANQGSEA. CDR3 length: 14 amino acids. The CDR3 DNA sequence: TGCAGCGTTGTGGGGGAGGGCCGGCAAGAGACCCAGTACTTC. Translated: CSVVGEGRQETQYF.

This clonotype was recorded a few times. V usage is TRBV20-1 and J usage is TRBJ2-3; no firm D call. The CDR3 is made up of 13 amino acids. CDR1 and CDR2 (germline): DFQATT, SNEGSKA (reference sequence). Trimming took 8 bases from V and 2 from J, leaving 14 bases between them. CDR3 sequence: CSPPGLFTDTQYF. CDR3 bases: TGCAGTCCCCCGGGTCTATTCACAGATACGCAGTATTTT.

The chain carries TRBV20-1 and TRBJ1-6; 7 bases fit TRBD1. The V gene's germline CDR1 is DFQATT and CDR2 SNEGSKA (reference sequence). The CDR3 sequence is 15 residues long. V lost 6 bases, J lost 6 bases, and 11 bases stayed unmatched. The CDR3 DNA follows: TGCAGTGCCCCTGCATGGACAGGACGTAATTCACCCCTCCACTTT. Protein product: CSAPAWTGRNSPLHF.

This chain's CDR3 is CASSYSRLSNEQFF. The CDR3 coding sequence is TGTGCCAGCAGTTACTCGAGACTTTCGAATGAGCAGTTCTTC. This rearrangement joins TRBV6-7 to TRBJ2-1; no definite D call. TRBV6-7 is designated an ORF whose function remains uncertain. The CDR3 runs 14 residues. V was trimmed by 0 bases and J by 7 bases, leaving 10 bases between them.

This chain links TRBV27 with TRBJ1-6, with 9 positions matching TRBD1. The CDR3 runs 19 residues. The J segment lost 6 bases and the V segment lost 0 bases, leaving 12 bases of the junction unmatched. CDR1 is MNHEY and CDR2 is SMNVEV in the germline V gene (reference sequence). This CDR3 is CASSLSGTGYLPGNSPLHF. Written as DNA, the CDR3 is TGTGCCAGCAGTTTATCCGGGACAGGGTATCTTCCGGGTAATTCACCCCTCCACTTT.